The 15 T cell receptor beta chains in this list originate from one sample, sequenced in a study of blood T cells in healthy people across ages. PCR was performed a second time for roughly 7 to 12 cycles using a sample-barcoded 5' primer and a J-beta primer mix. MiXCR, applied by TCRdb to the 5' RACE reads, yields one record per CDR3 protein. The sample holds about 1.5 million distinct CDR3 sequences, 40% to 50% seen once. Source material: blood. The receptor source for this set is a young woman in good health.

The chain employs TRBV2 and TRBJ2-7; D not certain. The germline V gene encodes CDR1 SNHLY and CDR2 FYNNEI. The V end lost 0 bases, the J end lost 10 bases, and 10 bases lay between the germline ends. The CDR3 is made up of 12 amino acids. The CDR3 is CASSEAPRRQYF. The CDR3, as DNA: TGTGCCAGCAGTGAAGCCCCTCGTCGACAGTACTTC. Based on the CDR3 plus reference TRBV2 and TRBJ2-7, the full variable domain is EPEVTQTPSHQVTQMGQEVILRCVPISNHLYFYWYRQILGQKVEFLVSFYNNEISEKSEIFDDQFSVERPDGSNFTLKIRSTKLEDSAMYFCASSEAPRRQYFGPGTRLTVT.

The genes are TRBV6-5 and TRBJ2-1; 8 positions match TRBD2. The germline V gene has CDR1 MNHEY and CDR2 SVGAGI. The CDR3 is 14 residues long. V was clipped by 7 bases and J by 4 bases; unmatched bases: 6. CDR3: CASMVQREYNEQFF. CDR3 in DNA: TGTGCCAGCATGGTCCAGCGGGAGTACAATGAGCAGTTCTTC.

The CDR3 DNA is TGCAGCGTTGAGTCGGGGGTAGACTATGGCTACACCTTC. Its translation: CSVESGVDYGYTF. This sequence joins TRBV29-1 and TRBJ1-2, with a weak D call TRBD1 (5 bases). V shed 3 bases and J shed 3 bases, with 11 bases lying between them. This CDR3 comprises 13 residues. Germline CDR1 reads SQVTM; CDR2 reads ANQGSEA.

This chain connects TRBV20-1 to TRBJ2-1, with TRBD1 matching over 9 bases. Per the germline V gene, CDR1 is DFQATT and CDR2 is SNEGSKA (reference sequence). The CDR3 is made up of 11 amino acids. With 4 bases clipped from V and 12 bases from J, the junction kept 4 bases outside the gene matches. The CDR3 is CSATPGQGQFF. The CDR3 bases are TGCAGTGCTACTCCGGGACAGGGGCAGTTCTTC.

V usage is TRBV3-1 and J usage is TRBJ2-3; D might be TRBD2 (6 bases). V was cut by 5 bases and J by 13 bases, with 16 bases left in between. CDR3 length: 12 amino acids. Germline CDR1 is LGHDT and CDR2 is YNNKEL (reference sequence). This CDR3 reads CASSYGEDPKYF. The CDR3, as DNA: TGTGCCAGCAGCTACGGGGAGGACCCCAAGTATTTT.

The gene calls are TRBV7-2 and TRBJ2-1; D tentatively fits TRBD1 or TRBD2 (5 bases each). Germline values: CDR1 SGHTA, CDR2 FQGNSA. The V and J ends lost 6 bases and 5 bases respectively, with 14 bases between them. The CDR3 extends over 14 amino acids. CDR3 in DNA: TGTGCCAGCAGTCCCGAGGGGAGCAACAATGAGCAGTTCTTC. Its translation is CASSPEGSNNEQFF. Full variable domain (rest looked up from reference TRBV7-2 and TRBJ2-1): GAGVSQSPSNKVTEKGKDVELRCDPISGHTALYWYRQSLGQGLEFLIYFQGNSAPDKSGLPSDRFSAERTGGSVSTLTIQRTQQEDSAVYLCASSPEGSNNEQFFGPGTRLTVL.

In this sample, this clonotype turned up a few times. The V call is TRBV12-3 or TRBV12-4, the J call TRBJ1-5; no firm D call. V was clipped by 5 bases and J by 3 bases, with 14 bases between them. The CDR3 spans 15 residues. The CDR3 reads CASSPHDGPNQPQHF. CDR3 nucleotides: TGTGCCAGCAGTCCGCACGACGGGCCCAATCAGCCCCAGCATTTT.

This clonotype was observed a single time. CDR3 residues: CASSSTFGGGHNEQYF. For the CDR3, the DNA is TGTGCCAGCAGCTCCACCTTCGGCGGCGGACACAATGAGCAGTACTTC. V is TRBV7-2 and J is TRBJ2-5, with D perhaps matching TRBD1 (5 bases). The CDR3 length is 16 residues. Trimming shortened V by 4 bases and J by 11 bases, and 26 bases separated the two germline ends. The germline CDR1 and CDR2 sequences are SGHTA and FQGNSA.

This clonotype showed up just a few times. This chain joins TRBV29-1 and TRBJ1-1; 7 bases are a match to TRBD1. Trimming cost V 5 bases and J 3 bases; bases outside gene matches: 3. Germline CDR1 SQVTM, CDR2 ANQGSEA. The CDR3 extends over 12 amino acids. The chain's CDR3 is CSVSGGDTEAFF. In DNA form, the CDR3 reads TGCAGCGTTTCAGGGGGGGACACTGAAGCTTTCTTT.

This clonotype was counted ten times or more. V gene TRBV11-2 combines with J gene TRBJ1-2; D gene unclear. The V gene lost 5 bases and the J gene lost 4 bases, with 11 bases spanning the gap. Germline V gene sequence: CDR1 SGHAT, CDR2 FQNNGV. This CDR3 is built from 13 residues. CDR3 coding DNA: TGTGCCAGCAGCCCAGACCGGGGCTATGGCTACACCTTC. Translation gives CASSPDRGYGYTF. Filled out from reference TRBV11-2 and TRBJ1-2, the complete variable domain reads EAGVAQSPRYKIIEKRQSVAFWCNPISGHATLYWYQQILGQGPKLLIQFQNNGVVDDSQLPKDRFSAERLKGVDSTLKIQPAKLEDSAVYLCASSPDRGYGYTFGSGTRLTVV.

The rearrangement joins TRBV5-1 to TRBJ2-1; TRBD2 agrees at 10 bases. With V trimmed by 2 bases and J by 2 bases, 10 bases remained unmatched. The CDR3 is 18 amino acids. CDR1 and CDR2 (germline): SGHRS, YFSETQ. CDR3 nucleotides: TGCGCCAGCAGCTTAAAACCTAGCGGGGGTGCCACCTACAATGAGCAGTTCTTC. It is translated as CASSLKPSGGATYNEQFF.

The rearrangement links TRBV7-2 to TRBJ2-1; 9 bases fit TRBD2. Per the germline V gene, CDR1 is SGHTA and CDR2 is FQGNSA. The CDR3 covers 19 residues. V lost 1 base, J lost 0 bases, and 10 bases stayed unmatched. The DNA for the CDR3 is TGTGCCAGCAGCTTAGAGGGGACTAGCTCTATTCGCTCCTACAATGAGCAGTTCTTC. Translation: CASSLEGTSSIRSYNEQFF.

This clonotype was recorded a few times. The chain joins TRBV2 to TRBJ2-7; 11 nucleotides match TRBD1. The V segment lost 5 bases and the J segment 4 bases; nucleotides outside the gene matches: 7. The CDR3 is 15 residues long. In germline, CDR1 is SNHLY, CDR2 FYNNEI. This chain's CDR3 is CASSRDRGLLYEQYF. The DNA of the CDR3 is TGTGCCAGCAGTAGGGACAGGGGGTTATTGTACGAGCAGTACTTC.

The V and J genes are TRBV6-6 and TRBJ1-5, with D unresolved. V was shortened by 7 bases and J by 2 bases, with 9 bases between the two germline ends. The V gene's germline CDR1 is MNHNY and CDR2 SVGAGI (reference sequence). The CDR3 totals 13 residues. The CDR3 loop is CASTSAGNQPQHF. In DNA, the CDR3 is TGTGCCAGCACCTCCGCGGGCAATCAGCCCCAGCATTTT.

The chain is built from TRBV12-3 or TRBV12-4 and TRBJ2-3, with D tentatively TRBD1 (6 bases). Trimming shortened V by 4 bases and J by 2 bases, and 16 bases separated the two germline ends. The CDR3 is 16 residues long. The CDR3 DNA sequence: TGTGCCAGCAGTTGGTTAGGGGGAAACCACACAGATACGCAGTATTTT. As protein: CASSWLGGNHTDTQYF.